This T cell receptor beta chain was recovered during a study of shared clonotypes between healthy human individuals. The study drew its donors from healthy HIV-negative adults without recent acute infections or vaccinations. A split of CD4+ cells into CD45RA+ naive and CD45RA-negative memory subsets was performed. Assay used: immunoSEQ multiplex PCR; TCRdb lists only in-frame clones, some missing. The sample carries hundreds of thousands of clones, 90% to 97% recorded once. The CDR3 has 15 residues. V gave up 2 bases and J gave up 5 bases; unmatched junction bases: 6. CDR1 is MNHEY and CDR2 is SVGAGI in the germline V gene.

This TCR came from a woman aged 25 to 39 in good health. Material: naive CD4+ T cells sorted from blood. Subset given: CD45RA+ positively selected. This chain links TRBV6-5 with TRBJ2-5, with 9 bases identical to TRBD2. The chain's CDR3 is CASSYQREVQETQYF. CDR3 nucleotide sequence: TGTGCCAGCAGTTACCAGCGGGAGGTGCAGGAGACCCAGTACTTC.